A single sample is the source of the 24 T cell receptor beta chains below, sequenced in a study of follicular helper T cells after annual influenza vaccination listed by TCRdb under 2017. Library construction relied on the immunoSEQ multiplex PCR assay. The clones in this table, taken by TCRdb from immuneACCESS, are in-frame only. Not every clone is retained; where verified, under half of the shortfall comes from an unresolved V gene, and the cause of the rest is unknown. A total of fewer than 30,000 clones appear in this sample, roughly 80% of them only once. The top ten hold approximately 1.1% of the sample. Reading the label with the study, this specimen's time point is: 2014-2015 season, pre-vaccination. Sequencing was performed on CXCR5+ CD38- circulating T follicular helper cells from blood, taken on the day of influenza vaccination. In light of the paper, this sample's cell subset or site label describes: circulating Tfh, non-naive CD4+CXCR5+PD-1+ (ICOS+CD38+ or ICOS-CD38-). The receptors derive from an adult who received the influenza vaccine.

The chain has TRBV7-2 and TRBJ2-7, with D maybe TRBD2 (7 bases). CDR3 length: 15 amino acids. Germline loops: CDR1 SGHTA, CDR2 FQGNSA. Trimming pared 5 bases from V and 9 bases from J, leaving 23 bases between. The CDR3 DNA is TGTGCCAGCAGCGAAGGACTAGTTAACCTAGGGGGGCAGTACTTC. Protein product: CASSEGLVNLGGQYF.

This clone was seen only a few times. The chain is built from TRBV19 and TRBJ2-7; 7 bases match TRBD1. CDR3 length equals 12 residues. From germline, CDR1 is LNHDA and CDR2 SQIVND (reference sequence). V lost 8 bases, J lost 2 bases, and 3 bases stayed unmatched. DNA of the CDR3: TGTGCCAGTTCGGACAGGACCTACGAGCAGTACTTC. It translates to CASSDRTYEQYF.

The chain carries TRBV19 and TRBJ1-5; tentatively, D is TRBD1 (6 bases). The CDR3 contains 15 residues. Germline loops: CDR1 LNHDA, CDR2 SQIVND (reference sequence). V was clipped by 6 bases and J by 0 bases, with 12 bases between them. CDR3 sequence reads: CASSPPGHSNQPQHF. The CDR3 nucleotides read TGTGCCAGTAGCCCCCCGGGACATAGCAATCAGCCCCAGCATTTT.

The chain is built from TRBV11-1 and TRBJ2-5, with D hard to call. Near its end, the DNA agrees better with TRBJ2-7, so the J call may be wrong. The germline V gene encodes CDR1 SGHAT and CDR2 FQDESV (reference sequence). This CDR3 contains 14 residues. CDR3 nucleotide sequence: TGTGCCAGCAGCTCGTACTTGGAGTCCTACGAGCAGTACTTC. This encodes CASSSYLESYEQYF.

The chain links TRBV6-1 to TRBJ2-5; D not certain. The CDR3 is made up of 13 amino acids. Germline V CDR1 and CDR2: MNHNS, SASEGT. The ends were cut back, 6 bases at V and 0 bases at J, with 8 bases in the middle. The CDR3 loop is CASRTDYQETQYF. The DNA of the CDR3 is TGTGCCAGCAGGACTGATTACCAAGAGACCCAGTACTTC.

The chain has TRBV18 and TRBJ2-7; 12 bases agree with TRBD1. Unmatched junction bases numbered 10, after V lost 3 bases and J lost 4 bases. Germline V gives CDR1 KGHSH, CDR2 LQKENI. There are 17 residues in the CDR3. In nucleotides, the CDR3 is TGTGCCAGCTCACCGGGACAGGGGGCGCGAAGCGGTTACGAGCAGTACTTC. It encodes CASSPGQGARSGYEQYF.

This chain's CDR3 is CASSLPAVEQFF. The CDR3 nucleotides read TGTGCCAGCAGCTTACCGGCGGTTGAGCAGTTCTTC. The chain has TRBV7-9 and TRBJ2-1; no firm D call. The ends were cut back, 2 bases at V and 9 bases at J, with 8 bases in the middle. Germline V gene sequence: CDR1 SEHNR, CDR2 FQNEAQ (reference sequence). The CDR3 has 12 amino acids.

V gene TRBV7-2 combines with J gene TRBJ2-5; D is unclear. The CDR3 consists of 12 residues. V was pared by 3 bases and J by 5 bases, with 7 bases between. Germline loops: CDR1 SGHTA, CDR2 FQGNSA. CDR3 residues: CASSFYGETQYF. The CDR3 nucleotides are TGTGCCAGCAGCTTTTATGGCGAGACCCAGTACTTC.

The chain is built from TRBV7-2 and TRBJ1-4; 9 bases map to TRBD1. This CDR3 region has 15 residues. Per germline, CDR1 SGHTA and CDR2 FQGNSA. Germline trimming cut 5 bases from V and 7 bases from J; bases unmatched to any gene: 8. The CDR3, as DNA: TGTGCCAGCAGCCCCACAGGGGGCGCGGGTGAAAAACTGTTTTTT. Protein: CASSPTGGAGEKLFF.

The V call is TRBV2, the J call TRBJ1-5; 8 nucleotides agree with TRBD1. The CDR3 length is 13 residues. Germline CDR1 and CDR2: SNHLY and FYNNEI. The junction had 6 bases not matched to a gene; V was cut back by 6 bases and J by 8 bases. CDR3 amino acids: CASSGQGQEPQHF. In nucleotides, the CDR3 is TGTGCCAGCAGCGGACAGGGTCAGGAGCCCCAGCATTTT.

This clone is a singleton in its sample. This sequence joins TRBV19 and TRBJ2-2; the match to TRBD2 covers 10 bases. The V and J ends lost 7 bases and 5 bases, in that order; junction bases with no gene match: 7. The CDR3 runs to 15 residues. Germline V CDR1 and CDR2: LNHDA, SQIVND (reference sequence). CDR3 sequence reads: CASNSGGAGTGELFF. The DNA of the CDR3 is TGTGCCAGTAACAGCGGGGGGGCGGGGACCGGGGAGCTGTTTTTT.

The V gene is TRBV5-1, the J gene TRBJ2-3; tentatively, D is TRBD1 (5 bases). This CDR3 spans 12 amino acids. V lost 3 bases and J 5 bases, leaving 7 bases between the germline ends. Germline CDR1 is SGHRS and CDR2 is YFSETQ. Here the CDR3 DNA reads TGCGCCAGCAGCTCCCAGGGAGATACGCAGTATTTT. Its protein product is CASSSQGDTQYF.

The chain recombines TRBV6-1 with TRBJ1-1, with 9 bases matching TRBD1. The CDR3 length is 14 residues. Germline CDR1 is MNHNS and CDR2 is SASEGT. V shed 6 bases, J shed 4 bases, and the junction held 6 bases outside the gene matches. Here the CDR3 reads CASRQGASGTEAFF. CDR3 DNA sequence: TGTGCCAGCAGACAGGGGGCCAGCGGCACTGAAGCTTTCTTT.

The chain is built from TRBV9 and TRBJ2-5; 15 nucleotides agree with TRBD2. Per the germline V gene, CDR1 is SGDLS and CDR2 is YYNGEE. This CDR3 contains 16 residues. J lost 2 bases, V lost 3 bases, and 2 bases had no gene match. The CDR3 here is CASSGGLAGGQETQYF. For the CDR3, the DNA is TGTGCCAGCAGCGGGGGACTAGCGGGGGGACAAGAGACCCAGTACTTC.

The CDR3 here is CASSITSGGTSYNEQFF. The CDR3 nucleotides are TGTGCCAGCAGCATAACTAGCGGGGGTACCTCCTACAATGAGCAGTTCTTC. V usage is TRBV7-8 and J usage is TRBJ2-1; 11 nucleotides match TRBD2. The V gene end was trimmed by 5 bases and the J gene end by 0 bases; junction bases not matched to a gene: 6. This CDR3 has 17 amino acids. Looked up from germline, CDR1 is SGHVS and CDR2 is FQNEAQ.

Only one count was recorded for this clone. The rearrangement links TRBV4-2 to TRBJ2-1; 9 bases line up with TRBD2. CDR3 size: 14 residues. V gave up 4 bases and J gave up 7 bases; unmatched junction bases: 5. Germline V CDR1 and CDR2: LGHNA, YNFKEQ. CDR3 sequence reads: CASSRASGTNEQFF. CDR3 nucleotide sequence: TGTGCCAGCAGCCGGGCTAGCGGGACAAATGAGCAGTTCTTC.

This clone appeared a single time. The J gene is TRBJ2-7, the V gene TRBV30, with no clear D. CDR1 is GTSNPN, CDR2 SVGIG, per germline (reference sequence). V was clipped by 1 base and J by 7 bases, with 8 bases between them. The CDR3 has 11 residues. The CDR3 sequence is CAWSAPREQYF. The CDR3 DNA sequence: TGTGCCTGGAGTGCTCCCAGGGAGCAGTACTTC.

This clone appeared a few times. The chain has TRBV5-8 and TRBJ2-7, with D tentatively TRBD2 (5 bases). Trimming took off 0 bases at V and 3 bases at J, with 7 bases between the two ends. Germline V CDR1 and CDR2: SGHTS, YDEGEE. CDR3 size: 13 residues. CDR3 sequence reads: CASSLVGLYEQYF. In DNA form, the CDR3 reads TGTGCCAGCAGCTTGGTAGGACTCTACGAGCAGTACTTC.

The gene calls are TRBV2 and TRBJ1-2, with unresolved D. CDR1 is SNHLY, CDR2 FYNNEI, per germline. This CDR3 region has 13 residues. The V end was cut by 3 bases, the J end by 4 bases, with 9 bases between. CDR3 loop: CASSESGPYGYTF. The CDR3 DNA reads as TGTGCCAGCAGTGAGAGTGGGCCCTATGGCTACACCTTC.

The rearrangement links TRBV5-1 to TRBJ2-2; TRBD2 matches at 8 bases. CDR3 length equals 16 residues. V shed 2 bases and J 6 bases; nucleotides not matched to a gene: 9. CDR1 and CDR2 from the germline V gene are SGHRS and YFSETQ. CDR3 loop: CASSLFGGGTPGELFF. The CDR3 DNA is TGCGCCAGCAGCTTATTCGGCGGGGGGACCCCCGGGGAGCTGTTTTTT.

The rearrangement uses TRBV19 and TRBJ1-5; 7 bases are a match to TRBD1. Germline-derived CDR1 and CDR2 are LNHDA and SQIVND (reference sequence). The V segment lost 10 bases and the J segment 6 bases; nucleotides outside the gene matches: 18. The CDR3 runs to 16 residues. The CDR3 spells CATRSGRGVLGQPQHF. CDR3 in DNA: TGTGCCACCCGATCCGGCAGGGGGGTATTAGGTCAGCCCCAGCATTTT.

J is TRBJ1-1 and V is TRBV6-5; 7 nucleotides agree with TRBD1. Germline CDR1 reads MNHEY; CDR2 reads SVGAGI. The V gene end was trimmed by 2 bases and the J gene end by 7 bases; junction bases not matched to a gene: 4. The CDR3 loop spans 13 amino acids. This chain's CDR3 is CASSYPGTVEAFF. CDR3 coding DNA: TGTGCCAGCAGTTACCCCGGGACAGTTGAAGCTTTCTTT.

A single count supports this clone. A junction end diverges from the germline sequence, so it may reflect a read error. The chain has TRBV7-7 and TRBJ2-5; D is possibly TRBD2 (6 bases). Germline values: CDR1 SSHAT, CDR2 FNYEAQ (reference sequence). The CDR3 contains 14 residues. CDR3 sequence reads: CASSFGGTQETQYF. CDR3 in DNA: TGTGCTAGCAGCTTTGGCGGGACTCAAGAGACCCAGTACTTC.

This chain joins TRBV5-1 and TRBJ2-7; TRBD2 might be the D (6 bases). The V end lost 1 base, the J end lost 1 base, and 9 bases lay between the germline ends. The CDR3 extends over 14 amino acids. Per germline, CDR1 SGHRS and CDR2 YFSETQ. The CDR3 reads CASSLQTSSYEQYF. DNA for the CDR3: TGCGCCAGCAGCTTGCAGACTAGTTCCTACGAGCAGTACTTC.